Here is one T cell receptor beta chain with its context. The antigen remains undetermined. The data are from a study of shared clonotypes between healthy human individuals. Notes on the study in general: Some clonotypes were shared by all four sorted-subset donors, while others were not shared. The non-shared ones had lower generation probabilities than the shared ones. Generally, naive subsets came out with larger estimated richness than memory subsets. Sampling used blood alone; tissue repertoires probably differ.

Clones were read by immunoSEQ multiplex PCR, and TCRdb kept only the in-frame ones, dropping some. The sample lists about 2.1 million clones, 93% occurring once. Naive CD8 cells lacked CD45RO and underwent positive selection for CCR7, leaving out terminally differentiated effector memory CD45RA+ cells. The donors were adults (healthy and HIV-negative) with no recent acute infections or vaccinations. Germline loops: CDR1 SGHTA, CDR2 FQGNSA. The CDR3 loop spans 15 amino acids. V dropped 5 bases and J dropped 7 bases, with 19 bases sitting between them. V and J are TRBV7-2 and TRBJ2-3; a weak D match, TRBD2 (6 bases). The sequenced sample was naive CD8+ T cells from PBMCs. This receptor was identified in a man aged 18 to 29 in good health. Some clones in this sample may be carry-over from other donors' samples. CDR3 bases: TGTGCCAGCAGCCCACCCCGGGACTCCGAACATACGCAGTATTTT. Its translation: CASSPPRDSEHTQYF.